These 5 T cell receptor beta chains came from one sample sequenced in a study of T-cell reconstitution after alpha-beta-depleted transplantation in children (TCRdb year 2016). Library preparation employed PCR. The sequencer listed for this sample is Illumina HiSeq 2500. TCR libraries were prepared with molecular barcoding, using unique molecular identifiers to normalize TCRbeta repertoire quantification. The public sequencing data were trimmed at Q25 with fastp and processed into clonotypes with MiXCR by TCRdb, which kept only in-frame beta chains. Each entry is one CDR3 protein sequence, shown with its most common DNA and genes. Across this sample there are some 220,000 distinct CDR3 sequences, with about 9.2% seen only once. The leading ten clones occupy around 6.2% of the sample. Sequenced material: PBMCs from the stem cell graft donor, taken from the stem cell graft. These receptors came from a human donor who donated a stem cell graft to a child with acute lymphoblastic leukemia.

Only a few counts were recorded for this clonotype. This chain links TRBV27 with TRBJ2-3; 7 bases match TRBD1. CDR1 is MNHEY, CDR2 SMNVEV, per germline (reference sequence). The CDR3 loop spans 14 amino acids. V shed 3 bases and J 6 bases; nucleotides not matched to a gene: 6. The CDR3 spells CASSFVRGKDTQYF. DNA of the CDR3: TGTGCCAGCAGTTTTGTCAGGGGGAAGGATACGCAGTATTTT.

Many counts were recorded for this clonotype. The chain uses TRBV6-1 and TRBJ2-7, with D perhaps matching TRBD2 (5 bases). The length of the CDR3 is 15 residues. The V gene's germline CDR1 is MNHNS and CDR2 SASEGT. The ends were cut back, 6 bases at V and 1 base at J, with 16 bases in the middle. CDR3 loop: CASRGSRLTSYEQYF. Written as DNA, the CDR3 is TGTGCCAGCAGAGGTTCCAGACTAACGTCCTACGAGCAGTACTTC.

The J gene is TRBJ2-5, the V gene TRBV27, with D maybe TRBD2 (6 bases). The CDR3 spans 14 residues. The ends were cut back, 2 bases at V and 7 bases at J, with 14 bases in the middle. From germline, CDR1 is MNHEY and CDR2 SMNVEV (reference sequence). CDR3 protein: CASSLSAGPGTQYF. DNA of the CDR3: TGTGCCAGCAGTTTAAGTGCGGGGCCAGGGACCCAGTACTTC.

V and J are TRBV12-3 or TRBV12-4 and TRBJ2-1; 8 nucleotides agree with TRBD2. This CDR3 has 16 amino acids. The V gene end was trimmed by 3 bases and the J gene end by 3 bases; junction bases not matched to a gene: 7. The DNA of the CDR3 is TGTGCCAGCAGTTTCTTAAAAGGGACTAGCTACAATGAGCAGTTCTTC. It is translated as CASSFLKGTSYNEQFF.

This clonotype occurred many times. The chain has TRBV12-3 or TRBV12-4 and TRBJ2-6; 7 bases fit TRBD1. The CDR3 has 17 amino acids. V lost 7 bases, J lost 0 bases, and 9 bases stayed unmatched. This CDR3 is CASTFWTGSSGANVLTF. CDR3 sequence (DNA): TGTGCCAGCACATTCTGGACAGGTTCCTCTGGGGCCAACGTCCTGACTTTC.